This T cell receptor (beta chain) was found in a study of Ad26.COV2.S vaccination and SARS-CoV-2 variants. Study information: As a participant in COV1001, the donor was in the Ad26.COV2.S trial arm. Findings and limits, study-wide: A substantial breadth of spike-specific CD8+ and CD4+ T cell responses after vaccination has been reported.

TCRdb's table, derived via immunoSEQ multiplex PCR, lists solely in-frame clones and lacks some. The sample holds approximately 300,000 clones, over 80% seen once. Germline V gene data show CDR1 as MNHEY and CDR2 as SVGAGI. CDR3 length: 14 residues. V lost 10 bases and J lost 1, with 16 bases in between. The treatment here: some 19 received Ad26.COV2.S at low or high dose, single or two shots; 5 received placebo; per-sample allocation not given. Specimens were obtained on day 63 following the first vaccine or placebo injection. Of note for this clone: Its antigen is still unknown.

The chain employs TRBV6-5 and TRBJ1-2; tentatively, D is TRBD1 (6 bases). The receptor comes from a person aged 18-60 years who received the Ad26.COV2.S COVID-19 vaccine or a placebo. The specimen was peripheral blood, collected in a trial of Ad26.COV2.S vaccine versus placebo. The CDR3, as DNA: TGTGCCACCTCCCCCGGGACAAATAACTATGGCTACACCTTC. Encoded protein: CATSPGTNNYGYTF.